The entry that follows covers one TCR beta chain sequence. The entry originates in a study of blood T cell repertoires in COVID-19. Study-wide background: T cells, B-cell-depleted T cells, or PBMCs supplied cDNA or gDNA.

Adults between about 18 and 95 years of age took part from approximately 24 US areas. Participants were placed into cohorts based on the clinical history they reported. Original analysis: Estimation of nucleated cell counts relied on the amplification of reference gene primers. Generated by immunoSEQ multiplex PCR, the TCRdb table keeps only in-frame clones and is missing some. V and J calls and clone size are as listed in that table; D and trimming were resolved from the DNA. Of about 280,000 clones listed, nearly 90% are singletons. Losses at the gene ends were 8 bases for V and 7 bases for J; bases not matched to a gene: 11. The CDR3 covers 15 residues. Germline-derived CDR1 and CDR2 are ENHRY and SYGVKD.

The TCR originated in a woman aged 60 to 75 who had recovered from COVID-19. J is TRBJ2-2 and V is TRBV10-3; 9 positions agree with TRBD2. Sample: PBMCs or T cells enriched from blood (not recorded which). The CDR3 region is CAIGVGLALSGELFF. The CDR3 DNA is TGTGCCATCGGGGTTGGACTAGCGTTGAGCGGGGAGCTGTTTTTT.